The 21 T cell receptor beta chains below all came from one sample that was sequenced in a study of cytomegalovirus exposure and HLA in healthy donors. In the PCR, 60 Vbeta and 13 Jbeta primers were used. Here immunoSEQ multiplex PCR was the method, and the copy in TCRdb shows in-frame clones only, minus some. The table shows about 60,000 clones, with around three quarters occurring only once. The sample taken for sequencing was PBMCs. Receptor source: a young woman in good health and CMV-seronegative.

The rearrangement uses TRBV23-1 and TRBJ1-5; no definite D call. TRBV23-1 is an ORF; its function is uncertain. Trimming took off 0 bases at V and 4 bases at J, with 7 bases between the two ends. The CDR3 has 14 amino acids. CDR3 in DNA: TGCGCCAGCAGTCAATCTTCCAGAAATCAGCCCCAGCATTTT. As protein: CASSQSSRNQPQHF.

This clone was counted between two and nine times. The rearrangement links TRBV5-4 to TRBJ2-7, with 8 bases fitting TRBD2. V lost 1 base to trimming and J lost 4 bases; unmatched junction nucleotides: 7. CDR3 length: 15 residues. CDR1 and CDR2 (germline): SGHNT, YYREEE (reference sequence). Here the CDR3 reads CASSLSSGIQYEQYF. The CDR3 DNA is TGTGCCAGCAGCTTGAGTAGCGGGATCCAGTACGAGCAGTACTTC.

The chain uses TRBV5-1 and TRBJ2-5, with D possibly TRBD2 on 7 matching bases. V was cut by 1 base and J by 4 bases, with 14 bases left in between. Germline V gene data show CDR1 as SGHRS and CDR2 as YFSETQ. This CDR3 comprises 15 residues. The CDR3 spells CASSLLGGRAETQYF. The CDR3 coding sequence is TGCGCCAGCAGCTTGTTAGGGGGGAGGGCAGAGACCCAGTACTTC.

The V gene is TRBV5-1, the J gene TRBJ2-1; D gene ambiguous. V was pared by 6 bases and J by 0 bases, with 7 bases between. From germline, CDR1 is SGHRS and CDR2 YFSETQ. The CDR3 covers 13 residues. CDR3 in DNA: TGCGCCAGCATAAGCGACTCCTACAATGAGCAGTTCTTC. Translation: CASISDSYNEQFF.

This sequence joins TRBV4-3 and TRBJ2-1; D not resolved. Germline V CDR1 and CDR2: LGHNA, YSLEER. The ends were cut back, 0 bases at V and 6 bases at J, with 12 bases in the middle. CDR3 length: 15 amino acids. CDR3 nucleotide sequence: TGCGCCAGCAGCCAAGATCCGATGCCGGGCAATGAGCAGTTCTTC. Amino acid sequence: CASSQDPMPGNEQFF.

This clone was picked up a small number of times. This rearrangement joins TRBV13 to TRBJ2-5; D is unclear. With 2 bases removed from V and 5 bases from J, the gap between germline ends came to 12 bases. Per germline, CDR1 PRHDT and CDR2 FYEKMQ (reference sequence). The CDR3 covers 14 residues. CDR3 DNA sequence: TGTGCCAGCAGCTTAATAACGACTCGGGAGACCCAGTACTTC. This encodes CASSLITTRETQYF.

The chain is built from TRBV28 and TRBJ1-5; 7 positions match TRBD1. Germline CDR1 reads MDHEN; CDR2 reads SYDVKM. The CDR3 loop spans 15 amino acids. The junction had 10 bases not matched to a gene; V was cut back by 6 bases and J by 5 bases. The CDR3 coding sequence is TGTGCCAGCAGGTTCGCGGACAGGAGAGATCAGCCCCAGCATTTT. Translated, it gives CASRFADRRDQPQHF.

This chain uses TRBV6-6 with TRBJ2-2; D might be TRBD1 (6 bases). The germline gives CDR1 MNHNY, CDR2 SVGAGI (reference sequence). The CDR3 runs to 15 residues. V lost 6 bases and J 0 bases, leaving 11 bases between the germline ends. For the CDR3, the DNA is TGTGCCAGCAGCTCCGGGACACCGAACACCGGGGAGCTGTTTTTT. Its protein product is CASSSGTPNTGELFF.

A word on this clone: The germline gene is not matched at one end of the junction; a read error may be the cause. This chain connects TRBV11-3 to TRBJ2-1; D is perhaps TRBD1 (6 bases). The CDR3 totals 11 residues. Germline assignment: CDR1 SGHNT and CDR2 YENEEA. CDR3 sequence reads: CASSQGNEHFF. In DNA form, the CDR3 reads TGTGCCAGCAGTCAGGGGAATGAGCACTTCTTC.

The rearrangement joins TRBV7-9 to TRBJ2-5, with 8 bases identical to TRBD1. The CDR3 sequence is 15 residues long. The trim removed 3 bases at V and 5 bases at J, leaving 8 bases unmatched. The germline V gene encodes CDR1 SEHNR and CDR2 FQNEAQ (reference sequence). CDR3 protein: CASSFSDRGTETQYF. For the CDR3, the DNA is TGTGCCAGCAGCTTCAGTGACAGGGGAACGGAGACCCAGTACTTC.

The V gene is TRBV4-1, the J gene TRBJ1-6; a weak D match, TRBD1 (5 bases). V shed 0 bases and J shed 0 bases, with 9 bases lying between them. The CDR3 is 17 residues long. The germline gives CDR1 MGHRA, CDR2 YSYEKL. In nucleotides, the CDR3 is TGCGCCAGCAGCCAAGAGACAGACAGCTCCTATAATTCACCCCTCCACTTT. This translates into CASSQETDSSYNSPLHF.

This clone was seen a single time. This chain uses TRBV7-9 with TRBJ1-1; D possibly corresponds to TRBD1 (5 bases). CDR3 size: 14 residues. V was pared by 5 bases and J by 1 base, with 11 bases between. CDR1 SEHNR and CDR2 FQNEAQ come from the germline V gene (reference sequence). The CDR3 protein is CASSPQGANTEAFF. For the CDR3, the DNA is TGTGCCAGCAGCCCACAAGGGGCGAACACTGAAGCTTTCTTT.

The chain links TRBV6-1 to TRBJ2-5; D is perhaps TRBD2 (6 bases). Deletions cut 0 bases from V and 2 bases from J, with 10 bases between. The CDR3 runs 15 residues. Germline V gene lookup returns CDR1 MNHNS and CDR2 SASEGT. CDR3 protein: CASSEAWAGQETQYF. The CDR3 nucleotides read TGTGCCAGCAGTGAAGCGTGGGCGGGGCAAGAGACCCAGTACTTC.

The genes are TRBV9 and TRBJ2-1; D gene uncertain. CDR1 and CDR2 (germline): SGDLS, YYNGEE. The CDR3 has 15 residues. The V and J ends lost 0 bases and 1 base respectively, with 8 bases between them. In nucleotides, the CDR3 is TGTGCCAGCAGCGTAGTATCAGGATCCTACAATGAGCAGTTCTTC. Translation: CASSVVSGSYNEQFF.

This chain links TRBV4-2 with TRBJ1-2; D is uncertain. The germline gives CDR1 LGHNA, CDR2 YNFKEQ. Trimming stripped 7 bases from V and 8 bases from J, with 20 bases between. This CDR3 comprises 14 residues. CDR3 amino acids: CASTPRVEGGGYTF. In DNA, the CDR3 is TGTGCCAGCACCCCGAGAGTGGAGGGTGGCGGCTACACCTTC.

The CDR3 region is CSVGVLTGTEANIQYF. For the CDR3, the DNA is TGCAGCGTTGGCGTTTTAACAGGGACGGAGGCGAACATTCAGTACTTC. The chain has TRBV29-1 and TRBJ2-4; possibly TRBD1 for D (6 bases). The CDR3 is 16 amino acids. With 4 bases removed from V and 7 bases from J, the gap between germline ends came to 23 bases. Germline CDR1 is SQVTM and CDR2 is ANQGSEA.

The rearrangement uses TRBV5-1 and TRBJ2-5; 9 nucleotides align to TRBD2. The ends lost 3 bases at V and 7 bases at J; junction bases unmatched: 10. Germline CDR1 SGHRS, CDR2 YFSETQ. The CDR3 loop spans 15 amino acids. This CDR3 is CASSSTGTSKPTQYF. For the CDR3, the DNA is TGCGCCAGCAGCTCGACCGGGACTAGCAAACCGACCCAGTACTTC.

The chain carries TRBV4-2 and TRBJ1-1; no definite D call. Looked up from germline, CDR1 is LGHNA and CDR2 is YNFKEQ. Trimming cost V 0 bases and J 1 base, with 6 bases left between them. The CDR3 has 14 residues. DNA for the CDR3: TGTGCCAGCAGCCAAGAAGGGAGGAACACTGAAGCTTTCTTT. As protein: CASSQEGRNTEAFF.

The J gene is TRBJ1-2, the V gene TRBV6-1, with TRBD1 matching over 12 bases. The CDR3 runs 15 residues. CDR1 is MNHNS and CDR2 is SASEGT in the germline V gene. V was pared by 3 bases and J by 6 bases, with 5 bases of the junction left unmatched. Written as DNA, the CDR3 is TGTGCCAGCAGTGATACCGGGACAGGGGGCGATGGCTACACCTTC. The encoded protein is CASSDTGTGGDGYTF.

Only a few counts were recorded for this clone. J is TRBJ2-3 and V is TRBV6-4; TRBD2 aligns across 12 bases. This CDR3 has 15 amino acids. Germline CDR1 reads MRHNA; CDR2 reads SNTAGT. V lost 3 bases and J lost 3; bases outside the gene matches: 1. The DNA of the CDR3 is TGTGCCAGCAGTGATCTAGCGGGAGGGACAGATACGCAGTATTTT. As protein: CASSDLAGGTDTQYF.

A single count supports this clone. The rearrangement joins TRBV9 to TRBJ1-3; 8 nucleotides match TRBD1. The germline V gene has CDR1 SGDLS and CDR2 YYNGEE. The ends lost 4 bases at V and 8 bases at J; junction bases unmatched: 14. The CDR3 totals 16 residues. Here the CDR3 DNA reads TGTGCCAGCAGCAAGACAGGGGACTCCCAGCCGGACACCATATATTTT. Protein: CASSKTGDSQPDTIYF.